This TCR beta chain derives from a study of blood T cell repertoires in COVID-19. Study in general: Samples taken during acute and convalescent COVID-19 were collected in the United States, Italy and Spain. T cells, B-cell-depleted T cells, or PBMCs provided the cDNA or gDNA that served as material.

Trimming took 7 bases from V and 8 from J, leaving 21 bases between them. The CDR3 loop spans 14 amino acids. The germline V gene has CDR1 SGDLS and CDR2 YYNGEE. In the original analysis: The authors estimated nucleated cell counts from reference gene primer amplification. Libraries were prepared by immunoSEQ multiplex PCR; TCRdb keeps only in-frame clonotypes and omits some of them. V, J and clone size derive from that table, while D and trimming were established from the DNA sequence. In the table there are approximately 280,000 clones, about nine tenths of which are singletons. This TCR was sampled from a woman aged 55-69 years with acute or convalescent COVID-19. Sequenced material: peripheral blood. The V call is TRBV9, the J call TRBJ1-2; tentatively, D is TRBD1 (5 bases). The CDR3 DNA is TGTGCCAGCTCCCCGTCCCCGGCGGGGCAGGGCTACACCTTC. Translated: CASSPSPAGQGYTF.